The 21 T cell receptor beta chains reported below all come from one sample, sequenced in a study of OX40 agonist ivuxolimab in advanced cancers. Produced via immunoSEQ multiplex PCR; TCRdb's table is partial and in-frame only. The data contain 120,000 or so clones, 93% of them seen just once; the ten biggest clones take up less than 0.2%. Sequences were derived from CD4+ or CD8+ T cells sorted from blood, sampled in a trial of the OX40 agonist ivuxolimab. Receptors originate from an adult with an advanced solid tumor such as melanoma, head and neck, liver or kidney cancer.

This clone was detected once. CDR3 in amino acids: CASSSPPGSRNTQYF. Written as DNA, the CDR3 is TGTGCCAGCAGTTCCCCCCCCGGGAGTAGGAATACGCAGTATTTT. The rearrangement joins TRBV28 to TRBJ2-3; possible D gene TRBD2, 6 bases. V lost 4 bases, J lost 7 bases, and 18 bases lay in between. This CDR3 comprises 15 residues. CDR1 MDHEN and CDR2 SYDVKM come from the germline V gene.

For the CDR3, the DNA is TGTGCCAGCAGCTTAGTTGGACAGGGGGCAGGTGGCTACACCTTC. Its protein product is CASSLVGQGAGGYTF. The chain joins TRBV13 to TRBJ1-2; 11 bases are shared with TRBD1. There are 15 residues in the CDR3. Germline V gene lookup returns CDR1 PRHDT and CDR2 FYEKMQ (reference sequence). J lost 7 bases, V lost 1 base, and 5 bases had no gene match.

The J gene is TRBJ2-3, the V gene TRBV7-2; TRBD2 matches 12 bases. The CDR3 loop spans 16 amino acids. Germline trimming cut 5 bases from V and 6 bases from J; bases unmatched to any gene: 9. Looked up from germline, CDR1 is SGHTA and CDR2 is FQGNSA. Written as DNA, the CDR3 is TGTGCCAGCAGCCCCCTAGCGGGAGGGCCAGCGGATACGCAGTATTTT. Translated: CASSPLAGGPADTQYF.

This clone was detected only once. V usage is TRBV6-5 and J usage is TRBJ1-4, with a tentative D call TRBD1 (5 bases). Trimming left V 0 bases short and J 3 bases short, with 11 bases between. Per the germline V gene, CDR1 is MNHEY and CDR2 is SVGAGI. The CDR3 length is 16 residues. The CDR3 DNA sequence: TGTGCCAGCAGTTACTCCGGGCGGGGGGCTAATGAAAAACTGTTTTTT. Translating it yields CASSYSGRGANEKLFF.

In this sample, this clone turned up once. J is TRBJ1-2 and V is TRBV20-1; D gene ambiguous. Germline V gene data show CDR1 as DFQATT and CDR2 as SNEGSKA (reference sequence). Trimming left V 6 bases short and J 5 bases short, with 7 bases between. The CDR3 totals 10 residues. CDR3 amino acids: CSAPEYGYTF. CDR3 coding DNA: TGCAGTGCACCCGAATATGGCTACACCTTC.

The chain links TRBV5-6 to TRBJ2-3, with TRBD2 identical over 13 bases. Looked up from germline, CDR1 is SGHDT and CDR2 is YYEEEE. The CDR3 has 19 residues. V trimming: 4 bases; J trimming: 3 bases; junction bases outside the gene matches: 14. This chain's CDR3 is CASSPLWTSGRARTDTQYF. DNA of the CDR3: TGTGCCAGCAGCCCGTTATGGACTAGCGGGAGAGCGAGGACAGATACGCAGTATTTT.

The chain carries TRBV7-6 and TRBJ2-7, with D tentatively TRBD1 (6 bases). CDR3 length equals 13 residues. Between the trimmed V and J ends, which lost 5 bases and 4 bases, there was a span of 12 bases. Germline CDR1 and CDR2: SGHVS and FNYEAQ. The CDR3 bases are TGTGCCAGCAGCCGATTCCAGGGGTACGAGCAGTACTTC. Its protein product is CASSRFQGYEQYF. Full variable domain (outside the CDR3, taken from reference TRBV7-6 and TRBJ2-7): GAGVSQSPRYKVTKRGQDVALRCDPISGHVSLYWYRQALGQGPEFLTYFNYEAQQDKSGLPNDRFSAERPEGSISTLTIQRTEQRDSAMYRCASSRFQGYEQYFGPGTRLTVT.

The chain links TRBV7-3 to TRBJ2-1; 9 bases are a match to TRBD2. Germline CDR1 SGHTA, CDR2 FQGTGA. The CDR3 has 13 amino acids. Trimming took 2 bases from V and 9 from J; bases not matched to a gene: 2. The DNA for the CDR3 is TGTGCCAGCAGCTTAGAAGCGGGAGGTGAGCAGTTCTTC. This sequence encodes CASSLEAGGEQFF.

This clone is a singleton in its sample. The genes are TRBV1 and TRBJ2-2; the D call TRBD2 from the table was never checked on the DNA. TRBV1 is designated a pseudogene. The CDR3 loop spans 15 amino acids. CDR3 region: CTSSQERENTGELFF. DNA of the CDR3: TGCACCAGCAGCCAGGAGCGGGAGAACACCGGGGAGCTGTTTTTT.

This chain uses TRBV18 with TRBJ2-7; D may be TRBD2 (5 bases). Germline values: CDR1 KGHSH, CDR2 LQKENI. CDR3 length: 17 amino acids. V lost 0 bases and J 3 bases, leaving 18 bases between the germline ends. The CDR3 is CASSPPVTPRGNYEQYF. The CDR3 DNA sequence: TGTGCCAGCTCACCACCCGTCACCCCCCGGGGAAACTACGAGCAGTACTTC.

CDR3 nucleotide sequence: TGTGCCAGCAGCTCCGGACCAGAAGAGACCCAGTACTTC. This codes for CASSSGPEETQYF. The chain is built from TRBV7-2 and TRBJ2-5; D is unclear. Germline CDR1 reads SGHTA; CDR2 reads FQGNSA. The CDR3 length is 13 residues. The V end lost 4 bases, the J end lost 3 bases, and 9 bases lay between the germline ends.

The V and J genes are TRBV19 and TRBJ1-2, with D tentatively TRBD1 (5 bases). Per the germline V gene, CDR1 is LNHDA and CDR2 is SQIVND (reference sequence). The CDR3 runs 13 residues. V dropped 3 bases and J dropped 8 bases, with 13 bases sitting between them. In nucleotides, the CDR3 is TGTGCCAGTAGTATTCGGCAGGGACGGGGCTACACCTTC. It encodes CASSIRQGRGYTF. Together with reference TRBV19 and TRBJ1-2, the CDR3 gives the full variable domain: DGGITQSPKYLFRKEGQNVTLSCEQNLNHDAMYWYRQDPGQGLRLIYYSQIVNDFQKGDIAEGYSVSREKKESFPLTVTSAQKNPTAFYLCASSIRQGRGYTFGSGTRLTVV.

The chain uses TRBV9 and TRBJ2-5, with D tentatively TRBD1 (6 bases). The CDR3 has 16 amino acids. Trimming shortened V by 0 bases and J by 1 base, and 13 bases separated the two germline ends. Germline V gene sequence: CDR1 SGDLS, CDR2 YYNGEE. CDR3 nucleotide sequence: TGTGCCAGCAGCGTAGCGGGATTGGGGGCCCAAGAGACCCAGTACTTC. Amino acids: CASSVAGLGAQETQYF. Looking up the rest from reference TRBV9 and TRBJ2-5 gives the full variable domain: DSGVTQTPKHLITATGQRVTLRCSPRSGDLSVYWYQQSLDQGLQFLIQYYNGEERAKGNILERFSAQQFPDLHSELNLSSLELGDSALYFCASSVAGLGAQETQYFGPGTRLLVL.

This chain joins TRBV4-3 and TRBJ2-3, with 7 bases identical to TRBD2. This CDR3 is built from 14 residues. With 0 bases clipped from V and 4 bases from J, the junction kept 1 base outside the gene matches. Germline V lookup: CDR1 LGHNA, CDR2 YSLEER. The CDR3 DNA reads TGCGCCAGCAGCCAAGAGGGGGGGGCAGATACGCAGTATTTT. Protein product: CASSQEGGADTQYF.

The gene calls are TRBV28 and TRBJ2-4; D is possibly TRBD1 (6 bases). V lost 5 bases and J 6 bases, leaving 14 bases between the germline ends. Germline V lookup: CDR1 MDHEN, CDR2 SYDVKM. This CDR3 has 14 amino acids. In nucleotides, the CDR3 is TGTGCCAGCAGTATGCCGGGACAAGGAAACATTCAGTACTTC. Amino acid sequence: CASSMPGQGNIQYF.

This chain joins TRBV13 and TRBJ1-1, with a tentative D call TRBD1 (6 bases). This CDR3 is 12 amino acids long. The V gene's germline CDR1 is PRHDT and CDR2 FYEKMQ (reference sequence). V gave up 0 bases and J gave up 11 bases, with 10 bases separating them. The CDR3 protein is CASSLGRGLAFF. CDR3 in DNA: TGTGCCAGCAGCTTAGGCAGGGGATTGGCTTTCTTT.

V gene TRBV28 combines with J gene TRBJ2-3, with D perhaps matching TRBD2 (9 bases). The V gene lost 4 bases and the J gene lost 4 bases, with 24 bases spanning the gap. The CDR3 is made up of 18 amino acids. Germline CDR1 reads MDHEN; CDR2 reads SYDVKM. This CDR3 is CASSSQGAGGPMADTQYF. The CDR3 DNA is TGTGCCAGCAGTTCTCAGGGGGCGGGAGGGCCAATGGCAGATACGCAGTATTTT.

The chain links TRBV5-6 to TRBJ1-2; D is undetermined. CDR1 and CDR2 from the germline V gene are SGHDT and YYEEEE. This CDR3 contains 13 residues. Deletions cut 1 base from V and 1 base from J, with 5 bases between. For the CDR3, the DNA is TGTGCCAGCAGCTTGTTTAGTAACTATGGCTACACCTTC. Translating gives CASSLFSNYGYTF.

The V gene is TRBV11-2, the J gene TRBJ2-5, with 15 bases identical to TRBD2. Germline V gives CDR1 SGHAT, CDR2 FQNNGV. V shed 1 base, J shed 4 bases, and the junction held 10 bases outside the gene matches. The CDR3 length is 19 residues. CDR3 protein: CASSLGLGTSGRNRETQYF. CDR3 DNA sequence: TGTGCCAGCAGCTTAGGGCTCGGGACTAGCGGGAGGAATCGAGAGACCCAGTACTTC.

The CDR3 sequence is CASGGGDGYTF. The CDR3 region has the DNA TGTGCCAGCGGAGGGGGCGATGGCTACACCTTC. The chain employs TRBV6-1 and TRBJ1-2, with TRBD1 matching 7 bases. Germline V CDR1 and CDR2: MNHNS, SASEGT. This CDR3 spans 11 amino acids. The V segment lost 8 bases and the J segment 6 bases; nucleotides outside the gene matches: 3.

On this clone itself: Within the sample, other DNA sequences also encode this same CDR3. The chain joins TRBV5-1 to TRBJ1-2; D unclear. Per the germline V gene, CDR1 is SGHRS and CDR2 is YFSETQ. There are 13 residues in the CDR3. Trimming shortened V by 0 bases and J by 3 bases, and 6 bases separated the two germline ends. In nucleotides, the CDR3 is TGCGCCAGCAGCTTGGCGGGCGACTATGGCTACACCTTC. Encoded protein: CASSLAGDYGYTF.